The present T cell receptor (beta chain) was sequenced within a study of vaccination and CD4 T cells after COVID-19. Overall study: Post-vaccination specimens were collected at a median of roughly 69 days following dose two (range 14 to 241). Culture controls were given either a CEFX pool, an HIV-1 Nef pool, or no peptide.

Stated treatment: roughly 11-day PBMC culture with coronavirus spike peptide pools or control peptides (ViraFEST assay). Fresh medium (containing IL-2) replaced half the medium on days 3 and 7. The length of the CDR3 is 12 residues. V dropped 5 bases and J dropped 8 bases, with 12 bases sitting between them. CDR1 and CDR2 (germline): KGHSH, LQKENI. As concerns this clonotype: Its antigen is as yet unknown.

Scientists ran DNA taken from cultured CD4+ T cells through the Oncomine TCR Beta short-read assay for sequencing. TCRdb ran MiXCR on the PCR reads and lists one entry per CDR3 protein. This sample has more than 10,000 distinct CDR3 sequences, with roughly 68% found just once. This receptor was identified in a human donor who had recovered from COVID-19. Sample: CD4+ T cells from blood, cultured in vitro, taken before SARS-CoV-2 vaccination. The chain employs TRBV18 and TRBJ1-2; tentatively, D is TRBD1 (6 bases). In DNA, the CDR3 is TGTGCCAGCTCAAGACAGGACTCGGGCTACACCTTC. It encodes CASSRQDSGYTF.